What follows are 5 T cell receptor beta chains derived from one specimen sequenced in a study of shared clonotypes between healthy human individuals. Some clones are missing from TCRdb's copy, which holds only in-frame ones; the method was immunoSEQ multiplex PCR. Here the sample spans 2,500,000 or so clones, more than 90% being singletons. The sample was naive CD4+ T cells sorted from blood. Regarding subset: CD45RA+ positively selected. These receptors originate from a young man in good health.

This CDR3 is CASSEGGLGDTQYF. The DNA of the CDR3 is TGTGCCAGTAGTGAAGGCGGGCTGGGGGATACGCAGTATTTT. The V and J genes are TRBV19 and TRBJ2-3, with D possibly matching TRBD2 (5 bases). V lost 5 bases and J lost 6, with 15 bases in between. Germline lookup yields CDR1 LNHDA and CDR2 SQIVND (reference sequence). This CDR3 region has 14 residues.

The chain recombines TRBV19 with TRBJ2-1, with TRBD2 matching over 9 bases. Germline CDR1 reads LNHDA; CDR2 reads SQIVND (reference sequence). This CDR3 has 15 residues. Trimming removed 1 base from V and 8 bases from J; junction bases left unmatched: 6. CDR3 DNA sequence: TGTGCCAGTAGTATAGTTAGCGGGAGCCCACATGAGCAGTTCTTC. It specifies CASSIVSGSPHEQFF.

The gene calls are TRBV27 and TRBJ1-5; D is uncertain. From germline, CDR1 is MNHEY and CDR2 SMNVEV (reference sequence). This CDR3 region has 13 residues. V lost 1 base and J lost 6, with 7 bases in between. Written as DNA, the CDR3 is TGTGCCAGCAGTTTATTAATGGGTCAGCCCCAGCATTTT. Residues: CASSLLMGQPQHF.

The V gene is TRBV6-6, the J gene TRBJ2-3, with D possibly being TRBD2 (6 bases). The CDR3 length is 15 residues. Trimming stripped 6 bases from V and 2 bases from J, with 15 bases between. Germline values: CDR1 MNHNY, CDR2 SVGAGI (reference sequence). The CDR3, as DNA: TGTGCCAGCAGCCCCGGGACTTTACTCACAGATACGCAGTATTTT. Residues: CASSPGTLLTDTQYF.

The chain is built from TRBV6-5 and TRBJ2-1; possible D gene TRBD1, 5 bases. The V gene lost 6 bases and the J gene lost 5 bases, with 17 bases spanning the gap. This CDR3 spans 15 amino acids. CDR1 is MNHEY, CDR2 SVGAGI, per germline. The CDR3 region is CASSSGHPGDNEQFF. Written as DNA, the CDR3 is TGTGCCAGCAGCTCAGGACACCCTGGGGACAATGAGCAGTTCTTC.